The 31 T cell receptor beta chains presented below share a single source sample, sequenced in a study of T cell repertoires in cytomegalovirus infection. MiXCR was run by TCRdb on the reads, yielding one entry per CDR3 protein. The profile shows tens of thousands of distinct CDR3 sequences, 20% of them singletons. For these receptors, no antigen is known. Input material: PBMCs, sequenced either directly or after in vitro stimulation (not recorded which). The receptors derive from a human donor in good health (CMV status not recorded). Some clones in this sample may be carry-over from other donors' samples.

This clonotype has a count of ten or more. This chain links TRBV27 with TRBJ1-2; D is unresolved. CDR3 length: 15 residues. Trimming took off 5 bases at V and 3 bases at J, with 16 bases between the two ends. In germline, CDR1 is MNHEY, CDR2 SMNVEV (reference sequence). This CDR3 is CASSPWEAADYGYTF. CDR3 DNA: TGTGCCAGCAGTCCCTGGGAGGCAGCCGACTATGGCTACACCTTC.

This clonotype was counted at least ten times. This chain joins TRBV4-3 and TRBJ2-1; D could derive from TRBD1 or TRBD2 (5 bases each). CDR3 length equals 17 residues. The V gene lost 0 bases and the J gene lost 15 bases, with 27 bases spanning the gap. The germline gives CDR1 LGHNA, CDR2 YSLEER. CDR3 residues: CASSQDGPGTIGSGLFF. Written as DNA, the CDR3 is TGCGCCAGCAGCCAAGATGGGCCCGGGACGATAGGTTCCGGGCTGTTCTTC.

The V call is TRBV30, the J call TRBJ1-5; D remains unclear. The V gene's germline CDR1 is GTSNPN and CDR2 SVGIG (reference sequence). The CDR3 runs 16 residues. V gave up 0 bases and J gave up 0 bases, with 12 bases separating them. CDR3 sequence: CAWSVPDFYSNQPQHF. The CDR3 DNA follows: TGTGCCTGGAGTGTACCTGATTTCTATAGCAATCAGCCCCAGCATTTT.

This clonotype was seen repeatedly, ten times or more. This chain connects TRBV4-2 to TRBJ2-1, with D hard to call. This CDR3 has 12 amino acids. The V and J ends lost 4 bases and 9 bases respectively, with 10 bases between them. Looked up from germline, CDR1 is LGHNA and CDR2 is YNFKEQ. The CDR3 region has the DNA TGTGCCAGCAGCCGCGGCCTGGGTGAGCAGTTCTTC. Translated: CASSRGLGEQFF.

This clonotype was counted ten times or more. V and J are TRBV27 and TRBJ1-4, with a weak D call TRBD1 (6 bases). The length of the CDR3 is 17 residues. V gave up 0 bases and J gave up 7 bases, with 18 bases separating them. Germline CDR1 reads MNHEY; CDR2 reads SMNVEV (reference sequence). The CDR3 region is CASSLSRGTTFGEKLFF. DNA of the CDR3: TGTGCCAGCAGTTTATCGAGGGGGACAACCTTTGGTGAAAAACTGTTTTTT.

In this sample, this clonotype turned up many times. The chain uses TRBV19 and TRBJ2-5; the match to TRBD1 covers 7 bases. J was trimmed by 5 bases and V by 5 bases; bases with no gene match: 11. Germline values: CDR1 LNHDA, CDR2 SQIVND (reference sequence). The CDR3 has 15 amino acids. The CDR3 loop is CASSQTGAKAETQYF. The CDR3 coding sequence is TGTGCCAGTAGTCAAACAGGGGCCAAGGCGGAGACCCAGTACTTC.

This clonotype was counted between two and nine times. The chain recombines TRBV20-1 with TRBJ2-3; 9 nucleotides align to TRBD2. The CDR3 spans 12 residues. V shed 2 bases and J 10 bases; nucleotides not matched to a gene: 4. CDR1 and CDR2 (germline): DFQATT, SNEGSKA (reference sequence). The CDR3 is CSARRAGGAQYF. The DNA for the CDR3 is TGCAGTGCTAGAAGGGCGGGAGGGGCGCAGTATTTT.

This clonotype was observed at least ten times. The chain couples TRBV28 to TRBJ1-5, with 7 bases fitting TRBD1. Germline CDR1 and CDR2: MDHEN and SYDVKM. J gave up 2 bases and V 2 bases, and 3 bases lay outside the gene matches. This CDR3 has 15 amino acids. The CDR3: CASSLRQGGNQPQHF. The CDR3 coding sequence is TGTGCCAGCAGTTTAAGACAGGGTGGCAATCAGCCCCAGCATTTT. Full variable domain (outside the CDR3, taken from reference TRBV28 and TRBJ1-5): DVKVTQSSRYLVKRTGEKVFLECVQDMDHENMFWYRQDPGLGLRLIYFSYDVKMKEKGDIPEGYSVSREKKERFSLILESASTNQTSMYLCASSLRQGGNQPQHFGDGTRLSIL.

The chain combines TRBV28 with TRBJ2-7; 10 nucleotides align to TRBD1. With V trimmed by 7 bases and J by 4 bases, 10 bases remained unmatched. This CDR3 spans 15 amino acids. Germline V gene sequence: CDR1 MDHEN, CDR2 SYDVKM. CDR3 bases: TGTGCCAGCACGGGCCCGGGACAGGGGTTTTACGAGCAGTACTTC. Translating gives CASTGPGQGFYEQYF.

The rearrangement uses TRBV7-2 and TRBJ2-1; tentative D call: TRBD2 (6 bases). Germline V lookup: CDR1 SGHTA, CDR2 FQGNSA. The CDR3 is made up of 17 amino acids. V gave up 1 base and J gave up 7 bases, with 20 bases separating them. This CDR3 is CASSLVAGSGVSNEQFF. Written as DNA, the CDR3 is TGTGCCAGCAGCTTAGTCGCCGGGTCGGGAGTATCAAATGAGCAGTTCTTC.

The sample holds a few counts of this clonotype. This rearrangement joins TRBV6-5 to TRBJ1-1; D gene unclear. This CDR3 has 12 residues. The V and J ends lost 5 bases and 7 bases respectively, with 11 bases between them. Germline V gene sequence: CDR1 MNHEY, CDR2 SVGAGI. CDR3 protein: CASSSPSDEAFF. The CDR3 DNA reads as TGTGCCAGCAGTAGCCCGTCGGATGAAGCTTTCTTT.

This clonotype was seen repeatedly, ten times or more. The chain links TRBV7-2 to TRBJ2-1; perhaps TRBD2 as D (6 bases). V shed 5 bases and J shed 0 bases, with 17 bases lying between them. The CDR3 length is 17 residues. CDR1 and CDR2 from the germline V gene are SGHTA and FQGNSA. DNA for the CDR3: TGTGCCAGCAGCCCCCGACTAGGCGGTAACTCCTACAATGAGCAGTTCTTC. Its translation: CASSPRLGGNSYNEQFF.

The chain is built from TRBV11-2 and TRBJ2-7; maybe TRBD2 (7 bases). Germline assignment: CDR1 SGHAT and CDR2 FQNNGV. This CDR3 is built from 14 residues. Trimming took off 4 bases at V and 2 bases at J, with 12 bases between the two ends. CDR3 loop: CASSSREGAYEQYV. In DNA form, the CDR3 reads TGTGCCAGCAGCTCCAGGGAGGGGGCCTACGAGCAGTACGTC.

The chain combines TRBV6-1 with TRBJ2-5, with unresolved D. Germline CDR1 MNHNS, CDR2 SASEGT. Trimming cost V 4 bases and J 5 bases, with 5 bases left between them. CDR3 size: 11 residues. The CDR3 DNA reads TGTGCCAGCAGTGGGGGTGAGACCCAGTACTTC. Residues: CASSGGETQYF.

At least ten counts were recorded for this clonotype. The chain couples TRBV12-3 or TRBV12-4 to TRBJ1-1; no definite D call. The CDR3 has 13 residues. V lost 5 bases to trimming and J lost 1 base, with 8 bases between them. The CDR3 bases are TGTGCCAGCAGTCGGAAGGGGAACACTGAAGCTTTCTTT. Its translation: CASSRKGNTEAFF.

J is TRBJ1-1 and V is TRBV5-5; 7 nucleotides align to TRBD1. The CDR3 loop spans 13 amino acids. Germline V gene data show CDR1 as SGHKS and CDR2 as YYEKEE (reference sequence). V lost 2 bases to trimming and J lost 5 bases; unmatched junction nucleotides: 3. The CDR3 loop is CASSFNRGTEAFF. CDR3 in DNA: TGTGCCAGCAGCTTTAACAGGGGTACTGAAGCTTTCTTT.

This clonotype was found a few times. This chain connects TRBV11-2 to TRBJ2-1; 8 bases map to TRBD2. V lost 2 bases and J lost 8; bases outside the gene matches: 11. Looked up from germline, CDR1 is SGHAT and CDR2 is FQNNGV. This CDR3 has 16 amino acids. The CDR3 is CASSLFLTGRAHEQFF. CDR3 nucleotide sequence: TGTGCCAGCAGCTTATTTTTAACCGGGAGGGCCCATGAGCAGTTCTTC.

This rearrangement joins TRBV5-1 to TRBJ2-3; D possibly matches TRBD1 or TRBD2 (5 bases each). The CDR3 is 17 amino acids. V was clipped by 4 bases and J by 4 bases, with 22 bases between them. Looked up from germline, CDR1 is SGHRS and CDR2 is YFSETQ. Written as DNA, the CDR3 is TGCGCCAGCAGCGGGGGTCAGGGCCCTGGGACCGCAGATACGCAGTATTTT. It translates to CASSGGQGPGTADTQYF.

The rearrangement links TRBV29-1 to TRBJ2-3, with a weak D call TRBD1 (7 bases). The CDR3 sequence is 14 residues long. Looked up from germline, CDR1 is SQVTM and CDR2 is ANQGSEA. V was clipped by 7 bases and J by 5 bases, with 19 bases between them. The CDR3 protein is CSAARRGQGDTQYF. The CDR3 DNA follows: TGCAGCGCGGCCCGGAGGGGGCAGGGAGATACGCAGTATTTT.

This clonotype has ten or more counts. J is TRBJ1-6 and V is TRBV15; a possible D gene is TRBD1 (6 bases). The germline V and J ends were trimmed by 7 bases and 10 bases, with 17 bases remaining between them. CDR1 LNHNV and CDR2 YYDKDF come from the germline V gene (reference sequence). The CDR3 is 14 residues long. This CDR3 reads CATNGGASESPLHF. The CDR3 DNA reads TGTGCCACCAACGGGGGCGCGAGTGAATCACCCCTCCACTTT.

Ten or more counts support this clonotype. The chain carries TRBV28 and TRBJ1-1; D is uncertain. The CDR3 loop spans 15 amino acids. Germline loops: CDR1 MDHEN, CDR2 SYDVKM. Trimming took off 6 bases at V and 0 bases at J, with 14 bases between the two ends. The CDR3 DNA reads as TGTGCCAGCAGCCCTGCGGGGTTTGTGAACACTGAAGCTTTCTTT. Its protein is CASSPAGFVNTEAFF.

This clonotype was seen repeatedly, ten times or more. The rearrangement links TRBV7-6 to TRBJ2-7; 8 bases are a match to TRBD1. V lost 2 bases, J lost 3 bases, and 9 bases stayed unmatched. The CDR3 extends over 16 amino acids. Germline V CDR1 and CDR2: SGHVS, FNYEAQ. CDR3 DNA sequence: TGTGCCAGCAGCTTAAGGTTCGTCGGACAGGGCTACGAGCAGTACTTC. It yields the protein CASSLRFVGQGYEQYF.

This clonotype was picked up many times. This chain uses TRBV6-5 with TRBJ1-4; D perhaps matches TRBD1 (5 bases). Trimming took off 0 bases at V and 8 bases at J, with 10 bases between the two ends. The CDR3 covers 14 residues. Looked up from germline, CDR1 is MNHEY and CDR2 is SVGAGI. The DNA for the CDR3 is TGTGCCAGCAGTTACTCGGGGGTCGGGGAAAAACTGTTTTTT. Its translation is CASSYSGVGEKLFF.

This clonotype was seen a few times. The V and J genes are TRBV7-8 and TRBJ1-2, with D possibly TRBD1 on 5 matching bases. V was clipped by 1 base and J by 4 bases, with 16 bases between them. The CDR3 loop spans 16 amino acids. The germline CDR1 and CDR2 sequences are SGHVS and FQNEAQ. The CDR3 region is CASSLDHGSGGYGYTF. CDR3 coding DNA: TGTGCCAGCAGCTTAGACCACGGTAGCGGGGGCTATGGCTACACCTTC.

This clonotype was recorded at least ten times. The V call is TRBV7-2, the J call TRBJ2-3; D remains unclear. CDR1 and CDR2 (germline): SGHTA, FQGNSA. V lost 2 bases to trimming and J lost 2 bases, with 8 bases between them. There are 14 residues in the CDR3. CDR3 sequence: CASSLLGNTDTQYF. In nucleotides, the CDR3 is TGTGCCAGCAGCTTATTAGGCAACACAGATACGCAGTATTTT.

CDR3 amino acids: CAIRGAGGYNEQFF. CDR3 DNA sequence: TGTGCCATCAGAGGTGCGGGGGGGTACAATGAGCAGTTCTTC. V is TRBV10-3 and J is TRBJ2-1; 9 positions match TRBD2. CDR3 length: 14 amino acids. Germline CDR1 and CDR2: ENHRY and SYGVKD. Losses at the gene ends were 6 bases for V and 4 bases for J; bases not matched to a gene: 4.

The J gene is TRBJ2-7, the V gene TRBV30, with D possibly TRBD1 on 6 matching bases. The V gene's germline CDR1 is GTSNPN and CDR2 SVGIG (reference sequence). The CDR3 has 15 residues. V was trimmed by 3 bases and J by 4 bases, leaving 19 bases between them. CDR3 sequence reads: CAWRGPLGHVYEQYF. The DNA of the CDR3 is TGTGCCTGGAGGGGCCCGTTGGGACACGTTTACGAGCAGTACTTC.

This rearrangement joins TRBV7-2 to TRBJ1-1, with D maybe TRBD1 (6 bases). The germline CDR1 and CDR2 sequences are SGHTA and FQGNSA. CDR3 length: 15 amino acids. The V end was cut by 0 bases, the J end by 5 bases, with 13 bases between. The CDR3 DNA sequence: TGTGCCAGCAGCTTAGCTAGCAGGGGCGGGACTGAAGCTTTCTTT. Translation gives CASSLASRGGTEAFF.

The chain is built from TRBV27 and TRBJ2-2, with D perhaps matching TRBD1 (8 bases). The CDR3 contains 16 residues. V was trimmed by 6 bases and J by 3 bases, leaving 17 bases between them. The germline gives CDR1 MNHEY, CDR2 SMNVEV (reference sequence). This chain's CDR3 is CASRPLQGGDTGELFF. In DNA form, the CDR3 reads TGTGCCAGCAGGCCCTTACAGGGGGGGGACACCGGGGAGCTGTTTTTT.

The chain has TRBV29-1 and TRBJ2-3; unclear D gene. The CDR3 has 13 residues. The germline V and J ends were trimmed by 8 bases and 0 bases, with 12 bases remaining between them. The germline V gene has CDR1 SQVTM and CDR2 ANQGSEA. CDR3 sequence reads: CSPVPASTDTQYF. The DNA of the CDR3 is TGCAGCCCCGTGCCGGCAAGCACAGATACGCAGTATTTT.

The sample holds a few counts of this clonotype. The chain links TRBV12-3 or TRBV12-4 to TRBJ1-3; the D is unclear. V was pared by 3 bases and J by 7 bases, with 19 bases between. The length of the CDR3 is 16 residues. CDR3 nucleotide sequence: TGTGCCAGCAGTTTTATAGTGGTGGGCACCGGGAACACCATATATTTT. Residues: CASSFIVVGTGNTIYF.